The 5 T cell receptor beta chains in this list originate from one sample, sequenced in a study of beta chain features in type 1 diabetes. No antigen has been identified for these receptors. Expressed TCRB transcripts were sequenced because the isolated RNA had all been reverse transcribed beforehand. Only in-frame clones appear in the TCRdb table, and some are missing; sequencing was by immunoSEQ multiplex PCR. The sample consists of 160,000 or so clones, 7% to 9.5% of them appearing once. Study-wide results and limits: Patients with Type 1 diabetes showed moderately but significantly shorter TCRB CDR3s in all four CD4+ subsets.

The sample consisted of central memory CD4+ T cells from blood. The origin of the receptors is a woman younger than 45 with type 1 diabetes.

This clone was counted only a few times. This chain joins TRBV30 and TRBJ2-4; tentatively, D is TRBD2 (5 bases). Germline CDR1 is GTSNPN and CDR2 is SVGIG (reference sequence). With 0 bases removed from V and 2 bases from J, the gap between germline ends came to 14 bases. The CDR3 runs to 16 residues. The CDR3 protein is CAWSVLEGETKNIQYF. In DNA, the CDR3 is TGTGCCTGGAGTGTACTTGAGGGTGAGACCAAAAACATTCAGTACTTC.

In its sample, this clone was seen a few times. The chain employs TRBV29-1 and TRBJ1-3, with 7 bases matching TRBD1. CDR1 SQVTM and CDR2 ANQGSEA come from the germline V gene. This CDR3 comprises 13 residues. V lost 7 bases and J lost 7; bases outside the gene matches: 10. The CDR3 loop is CSAQGVMRNTIYF. The CDR3 nucleotides are TGCAGCGCCCAGGGGGTAATGCGCAACACCATATATTTT. The full variable domain, in which reference TRBV29-1 and TRBJ1-3 provide the parts outside the CDR3, is SAVISQKPSRDICQRGTSLTIQCQVDSQVTMMFWYRQQPGQSLTLIATANQGSEATYESGFVIDKFPISRPNLTFSTLTVSNMSPEDSSIYLCSAQGVMRNTIYFGEGSWLTVV.

The V gene is TRBV6-5, the J gene TRBJ2-7; tentatively, D is TRBD2 (6 bases). The V end was cut by 6 bases, the J end by 4 bases, with 16 bases between. This CDR3 spans 14 amino acids. CDR1 and CDR2 (germline): MNHEY, SVGAGI. The CDR3 DNA reads as TGTGCCAGCAGCCCCCCCGGGAGCACGTACGAGCAGTACTTC. Translated, it gives CASSPPGSTYEQYF.

The V gene is TRBV28, the J gene TRBJ2-7; D is unclear. The V gene's germline CDR1 is MDHEN and CDR2 SYDVKM. Deletions cut 2 bases from V and 4 bases from J, with 3 bases between. CDR3 length: 11 residues. CDR3 in DNA: TGTGCCAGCAGTTTACGGTACGAGCAGTACTTC. Translated: CASSLRYEQYF.

This clone was observed a handful of times. The V gene is TRBV4-1, the J gene TRBJ2-1; D is perhaps TRBD2 (6 bases). CDR3 length: 20 amino acids. V was cut by 1 base and J by 5 bases, with 27 bases left in between. CDR1 is MGHRA, CDR2 YSYEKL, per germline. CDR3: CASSQVSSFSVGTGHNEQFF. In nucleotides, the CDR3 is TGCGCCAGCAGCCAAGTAAGTTCGTTTTCGGTAGGGACTGGCCACAATGAGCAGTTCTTC.